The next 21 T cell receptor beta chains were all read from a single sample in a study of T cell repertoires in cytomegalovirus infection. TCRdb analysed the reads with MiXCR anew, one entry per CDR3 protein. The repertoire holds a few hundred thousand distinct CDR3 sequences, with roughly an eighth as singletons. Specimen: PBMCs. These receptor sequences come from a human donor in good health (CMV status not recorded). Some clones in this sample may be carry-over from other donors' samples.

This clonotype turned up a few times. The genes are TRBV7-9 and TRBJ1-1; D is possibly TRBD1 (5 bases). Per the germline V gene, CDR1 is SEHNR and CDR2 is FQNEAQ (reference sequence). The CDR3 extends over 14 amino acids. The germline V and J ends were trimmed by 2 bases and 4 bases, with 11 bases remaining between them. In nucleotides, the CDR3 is TGTGCCAGCAGCTTACAGGGTTCGAGCACTGAAGCTTTCTTT. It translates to CASSLQGSSTEAFF.

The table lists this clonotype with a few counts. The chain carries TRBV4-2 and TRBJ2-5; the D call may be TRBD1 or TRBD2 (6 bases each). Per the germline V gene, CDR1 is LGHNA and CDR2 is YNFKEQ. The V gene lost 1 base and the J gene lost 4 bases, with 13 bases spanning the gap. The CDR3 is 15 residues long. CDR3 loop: CASSQAVGGSETQYF. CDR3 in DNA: TGTGCCAGCAGCCAAGCGGTAGGGGGGTCAGAGACCCAGTACTTC.

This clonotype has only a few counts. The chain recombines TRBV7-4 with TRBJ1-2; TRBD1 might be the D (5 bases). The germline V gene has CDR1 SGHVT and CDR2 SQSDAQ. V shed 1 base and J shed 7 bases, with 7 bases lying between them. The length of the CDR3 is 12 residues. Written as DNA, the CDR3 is TGTGCCAGCAGCTTAGAAGGGGCTGGCTACACCTTC. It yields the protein CASSLEGAGYTF.

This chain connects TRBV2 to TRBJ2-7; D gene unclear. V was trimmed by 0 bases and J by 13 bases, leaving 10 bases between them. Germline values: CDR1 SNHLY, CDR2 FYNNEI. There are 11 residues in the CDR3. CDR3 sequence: CASSEAQKEYF. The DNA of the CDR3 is TGTGCCAGCAGTGAAGCCCAAAAGGAATACTTC.

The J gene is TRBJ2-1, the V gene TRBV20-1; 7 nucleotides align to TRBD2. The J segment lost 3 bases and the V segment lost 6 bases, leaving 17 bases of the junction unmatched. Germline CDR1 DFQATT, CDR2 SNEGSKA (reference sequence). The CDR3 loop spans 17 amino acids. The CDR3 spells CSAERMMAGDFYNEQFF. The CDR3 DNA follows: TGCAGTGCCGAACGAATGATGGCGGGAGACTTCTACAATGAGCAGTTCTTC.

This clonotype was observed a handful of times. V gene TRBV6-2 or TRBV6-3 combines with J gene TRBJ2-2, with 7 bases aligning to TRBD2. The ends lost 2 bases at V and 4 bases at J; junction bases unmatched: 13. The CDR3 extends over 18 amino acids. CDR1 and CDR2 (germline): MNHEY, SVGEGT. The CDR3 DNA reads TGTGCCAGCAGTTACGTAGGAGTTGGGACTACCCTCACCGGGGAGCTGTTTTTT. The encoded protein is CASSYVGVGTTLTGELFF.

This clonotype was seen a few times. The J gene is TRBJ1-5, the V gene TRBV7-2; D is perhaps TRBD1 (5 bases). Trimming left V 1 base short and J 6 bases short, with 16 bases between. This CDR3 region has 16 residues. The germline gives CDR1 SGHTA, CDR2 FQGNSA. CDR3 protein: CASSLVGGLGTQPQHF. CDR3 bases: TGTGCCAGCAGCTTAGTCGGGGGGTTGGGGACTCAGCCCCAGCATTTT.

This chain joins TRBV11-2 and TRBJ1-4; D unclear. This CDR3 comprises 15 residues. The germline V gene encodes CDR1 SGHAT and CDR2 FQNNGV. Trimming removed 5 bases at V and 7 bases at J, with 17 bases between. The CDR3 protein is CASSPRPRRGEKLFF. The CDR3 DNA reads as TGTGCCAGCAGCCCCCGACCGCGACGGGGTGAAAAACTGTTTTTT.

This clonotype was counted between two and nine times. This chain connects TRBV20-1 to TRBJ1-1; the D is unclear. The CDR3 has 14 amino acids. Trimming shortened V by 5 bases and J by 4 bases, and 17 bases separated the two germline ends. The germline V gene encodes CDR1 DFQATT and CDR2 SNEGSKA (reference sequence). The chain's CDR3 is CSARLDYDATEAFF. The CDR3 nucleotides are TGCAGTGCTCGGCTAGACTACGATGCCACTGAAGCTTTCTTT.

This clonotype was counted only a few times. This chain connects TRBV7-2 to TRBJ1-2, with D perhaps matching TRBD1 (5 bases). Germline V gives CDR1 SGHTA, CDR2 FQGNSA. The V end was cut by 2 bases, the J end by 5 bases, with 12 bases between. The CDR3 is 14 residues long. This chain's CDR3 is CASSLKAGGYGYTF. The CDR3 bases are TGTGCCAGCAGCTTAAAGGCTGGGGGGTATGGCTACACCTTC. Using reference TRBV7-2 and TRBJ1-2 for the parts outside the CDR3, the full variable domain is GAGVSQSPSNKVTEKGKDVELRCDPISGHTALYWYRQSLGQGLEFLIYFQGNSAPDKSGLPSDRFSAERTGGSVSTLTIQRTQQEDSAVYLCASSLKAGGYGYTFGSGTRLTVV.

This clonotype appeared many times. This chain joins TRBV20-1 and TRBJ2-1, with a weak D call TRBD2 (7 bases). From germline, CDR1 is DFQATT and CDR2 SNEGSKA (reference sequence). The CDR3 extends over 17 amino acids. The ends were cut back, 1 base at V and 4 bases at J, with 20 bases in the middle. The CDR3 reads CSARGGFGGRGYNEQFF. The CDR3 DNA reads TGCAGTGCTAGAGGGGGTTTCGGGGGGCGTGGGTACAATGAGCAGTTCTTC.

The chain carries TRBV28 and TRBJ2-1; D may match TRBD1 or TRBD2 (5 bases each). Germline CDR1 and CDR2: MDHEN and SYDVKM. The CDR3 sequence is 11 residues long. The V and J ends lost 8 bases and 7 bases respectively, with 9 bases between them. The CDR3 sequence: CASDEGNEQFF. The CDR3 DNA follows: TGTGCCAGCGATGAGGGGAATGAGCAGTTCTTC.

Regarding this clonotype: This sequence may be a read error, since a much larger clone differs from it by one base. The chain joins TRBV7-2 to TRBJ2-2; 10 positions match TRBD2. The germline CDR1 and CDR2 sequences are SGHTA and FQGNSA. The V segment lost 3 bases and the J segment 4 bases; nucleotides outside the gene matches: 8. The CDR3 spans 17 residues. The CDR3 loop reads CASSLTLAGEPTGELFF. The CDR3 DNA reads TGTGCCAGCAGCTTGACTCTAGCGGGGGAGCCCACCGGGGAGCTGTTTTTT.

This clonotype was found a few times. CDR3 coding DNA: TGTGCCAGCAGTTTATGGGGGACAGTGCGGGCCAACGTCCTGACTTTC. Protein: CASSLWGTVRANVLTF. This rearrangement joins TRBV28 to TRBJ2-6; 7 bases align to TRBD1. Germline CDR1 MDHEN, CDR2 SYDVKM. This CDR3 is built from 16 residues. V was clipped by 0 bases and J by 5 bases; unmatched bases: 4. Based on the CDR3 plus reference TRBV28 and TRBJ2-6, the full variable domain is DVKVTQSSRYLVKRTGEKVFLECVQDMDHENMFWYRQDPGLGLRLIYFSYDVKMKEKGDIPEGYSVSREKKERFSLILESASTNQTSMYLCASSLWGTVRANVLTFGAGSRLTVL.

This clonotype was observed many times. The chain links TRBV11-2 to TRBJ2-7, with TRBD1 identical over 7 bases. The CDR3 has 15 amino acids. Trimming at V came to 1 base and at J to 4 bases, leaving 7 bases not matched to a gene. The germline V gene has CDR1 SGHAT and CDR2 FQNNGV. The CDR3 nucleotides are TGTGCCAGCAGCTTAGGAGTCGCAGGGGGTTACGAGCAGTACTTC. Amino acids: CASSLGVAGGYEQYF.

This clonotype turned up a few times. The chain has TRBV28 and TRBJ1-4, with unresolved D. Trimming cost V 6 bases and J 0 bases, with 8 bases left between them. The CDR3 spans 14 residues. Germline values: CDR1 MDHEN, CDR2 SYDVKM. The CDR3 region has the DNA TGTGCCAGCAGGCCCGCTTCAACTAATGAAAAACTGTTTTTT. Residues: CASRPASTNEKLFF.

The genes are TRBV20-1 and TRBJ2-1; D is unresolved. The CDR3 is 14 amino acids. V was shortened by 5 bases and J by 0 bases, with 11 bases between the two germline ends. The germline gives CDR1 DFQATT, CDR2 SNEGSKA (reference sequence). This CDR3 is CSASPISSYNEQFF. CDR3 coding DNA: TGCAGTGCTTCCCCCATCTCCTCCTACAATGAGCAGTTCTTC.

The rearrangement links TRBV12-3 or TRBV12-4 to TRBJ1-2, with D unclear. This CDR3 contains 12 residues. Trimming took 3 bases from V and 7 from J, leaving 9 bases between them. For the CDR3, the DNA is TGTGCCAGCAGTTTTAGGGATGGTGGCTACACCTTC. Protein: CASSFRDGGYTF.

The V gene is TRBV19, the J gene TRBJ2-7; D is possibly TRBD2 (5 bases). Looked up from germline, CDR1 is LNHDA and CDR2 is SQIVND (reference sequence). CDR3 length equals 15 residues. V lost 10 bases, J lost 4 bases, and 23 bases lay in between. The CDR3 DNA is TGTGCCATCGACGACCGGTCGCCTAGCCGGTACGAGCAGTACTTC. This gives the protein CAIDDRSPSRYEQYF.

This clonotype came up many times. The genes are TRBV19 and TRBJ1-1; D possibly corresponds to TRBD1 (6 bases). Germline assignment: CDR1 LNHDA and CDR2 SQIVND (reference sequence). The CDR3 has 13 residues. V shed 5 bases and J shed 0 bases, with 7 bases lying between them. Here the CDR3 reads CASSDRLNTEAFF. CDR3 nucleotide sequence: TGTGCCAGTAGTGACAGGCTGAACACTGAAGCTTTCTTT.

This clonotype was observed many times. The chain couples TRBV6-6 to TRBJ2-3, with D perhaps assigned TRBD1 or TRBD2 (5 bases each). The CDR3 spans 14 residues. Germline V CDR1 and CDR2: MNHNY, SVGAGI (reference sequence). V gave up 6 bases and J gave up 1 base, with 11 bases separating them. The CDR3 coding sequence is TGTGCCAGCAGAGGTCGAGGGGGCACAGATACGCAGTATTTT. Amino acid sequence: CASRGRGGTDTQYF.